The T cell receptor beta chain described here comes from a study of blood T cell repertoires in COVID-19. Study-wide background: Samples taken during acute and convalescent COVID-19 were collected in the United States, Italy and Spain. PBMCs, B-cell-depleted T cells, or T cells were the source of the cDNA or gDNA that made up the material.

Original processing notes: The authors estimated nucleated cell counts from reference gene primer amplification. Clones were read by immunoSEQ multiplex PCR, and TCRdb kept only the in-frame ones, dropping some. D and trimming were read from the DNA, whereas the V and J calls and clone size are those reported in that table. The table shows roughly 48,000 clones, with 65% to 85% occurring only once. Germline loops: CDR1 SGHAT, CDR2 FQNNGV. The trim removed 5 bases at V and 4 bases at J, leaving 16 bases unmatched. CDR3 length: 17 amino acids. Sequences were obtained from peripheral blood. The chain carries TRBV11-2 and TRBJ1-2, with TRBD1 matching over 7 bases. This TCR was recovered from a human donor in a cohort sampled during active COVID-19. The CDR3 is CASSPGDRSNPGYGYTF. In DNA, the CDR3 is TGTGCCAGCAGCCCAGGGGACAGATCAAATCCAGGCTATGGCTACACCTTC.